The sequence of this T cell receptor (beta chain) was determined in a study of cytomegalovirus exposure and HLA in healthy donors. Study-wide results and limits: Earlier results showed most TCR beta V segments being productive about 87% or about 30% of the time. Analysis performed later found roughly 17,000 TCR beta sequences associated with HLA alleles at 0.05 false discovery rate.

It was healthy bone marrow donors who served as donors. Germline V gene data show CDR1 as GTSNPN and CDR2 as SVGIG (reference sequence). This CDR3 has 14 residues. The J segment lost 3 bases and the V segment lost 2 bases, leaving 4 bases of the junction unmatched. In regard to this clone: The antigen remains unidentified.

PCR employed 60 Vbeta and 13 Jbeta primers. Sequencing was performed with immunoSEQ multiplex PCR; in TCRdb, only in-frame clones are kept and a portion is missing. The sample records fewer than 180,000 clones, about 60% being singletons. Source material: PBMCs. This chain connects TRBV30 to TRBJ2-3; TRBD2 aligns across 8 bases. The sequence came from a woman aged 55-75 years in good health and CMV-seropositive. CDR3 amino acids: CAWSKREWTDTQYF. In DNA, the CDR3 is TGTGCCTGGAGTAAGCGGGAGTGGACAGATACGCAGTATTTT.